The present entry profiles one T cell receptor beta chain with its context. TCRdb keeps only in-frame clones here, not all; method: immunoSEQ multiplex PCR. In the table there are approximately 200,000 clones, 80% to 85% of which are singletons. This sample stems from a study of blood T cell repertoires in COVID-19. On the study more broadly: Specimens from acute and convalescent COVID-19 originated in the United States, Italy and Spain. PBMCs, B-cell-depleted T cells, or T cells were the source of the cDNA or gDNA that made up the material.

The CDR3 sequence is 14 residues long. V dropped 5 bases and J dropped 6; count of bases not matched to a gene: 8. CDR1 is SEHNR and CDR2 is FQNEAQ in the germline V gene (reference sequence). Material: peripheral blood. The gene calls are TRBV7-9 and TRBJ2-7; 9 nucleotides match TRBD1. This receptor was obtained from a human donor in a cohort sampled during active COVID-19. The CDR3 region has the DNA TGTGCCAGCAGCCTTCCGGGACAGGGTTCCGAGCAGTACTTC. It encodes CASSLPGQGSEQYF.